One T cell receptor (beta chain) is described in this entry. What it binds is not known. This sample is part of a study of PD-1 blockade in classical Hodgkin lymphoma. Study results and limitations: Newly diagnosed patients were said to have less baseline TCR diversity than healthy donors did. By C4D1, CD4+ diversity increased significantly, especially in complete responders.

The germline CDR1 and CDR2 sequences are SGHVS and FNYEAQ. The V segment lost 3 bases and the J segment 6 bases; nucleotides outside the gene matches: 3. CDR3 size: 14 residues. Time point specified: cycle 4 day 1 (C4D1), after five to seven weeks of nivolumab. Each of the patients experienced relapse following autologous stem cell transplantation, and their brentuximab vedotin exposure differed. Some clones are missing from TCRdb's copy, which holds only in-frame ones; the method was immunoSEQ multiplex PCR. The data show more than 90,000 clones, with just under 80% seen just once and roughly 9.4% held by the top ten.

The specimen comprised peripheral blood mononuclear cells (PBMCs), sampled before the fourth cycle of nivolumab. The rearrangement uses TRBV7-6 and TRBJ1-4; 8 bases agree with TRBD1. The TCR was taken from a human donor with classical Hodgkin lymphoma. The chain's CDR3 is CASSFGQGHEKLFF. CDR3 coding DNA: TGTGCCAGCAGCTTTGGACAGGGCCATGAAAAACTGTTTTTT.